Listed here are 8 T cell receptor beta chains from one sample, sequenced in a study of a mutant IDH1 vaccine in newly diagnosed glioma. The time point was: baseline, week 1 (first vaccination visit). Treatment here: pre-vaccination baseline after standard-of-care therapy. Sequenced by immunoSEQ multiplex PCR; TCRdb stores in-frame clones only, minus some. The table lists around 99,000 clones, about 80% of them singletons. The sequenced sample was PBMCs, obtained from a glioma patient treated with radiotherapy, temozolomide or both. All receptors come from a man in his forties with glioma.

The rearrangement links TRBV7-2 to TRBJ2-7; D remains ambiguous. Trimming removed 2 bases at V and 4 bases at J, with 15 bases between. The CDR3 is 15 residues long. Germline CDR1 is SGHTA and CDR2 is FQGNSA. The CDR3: CASSLRTVRYYEQYF. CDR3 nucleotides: TGTGCCAGCAGCTTACGGACGGTAAGGTATTACGAGCAGTACTTC.

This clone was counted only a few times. In DNA, the CDR3 is TGTGCCAGCAGCTTGGTGTTCCCTGTACTCGGAGGGAACACTGAAGCTTTCTTT. Translation: CASSLVFPVLGGNTEAFF. The chain carries TRBV5-6 and TRBJ1-1; D not resolved. In germline, CDR1 is SGHDT, CDR2 YYEEEE. V was clipped by 0 bases and J by 1 base, with 19 bases between them. The CDR3 runs 18 residues.

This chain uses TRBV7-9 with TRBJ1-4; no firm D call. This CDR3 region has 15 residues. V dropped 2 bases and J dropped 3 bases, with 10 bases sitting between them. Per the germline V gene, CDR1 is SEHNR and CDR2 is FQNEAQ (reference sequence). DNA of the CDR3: TGTGCCAGCAGCTTAATGAGTGCAGCTAATGAAAAACTGTTTTTT. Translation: CASSLMSAANEKLFF.

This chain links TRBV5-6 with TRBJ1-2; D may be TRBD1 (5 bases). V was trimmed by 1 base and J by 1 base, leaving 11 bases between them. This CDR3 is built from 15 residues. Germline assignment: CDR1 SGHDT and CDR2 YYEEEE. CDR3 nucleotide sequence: TGTGCCAGCAGCTTGCGTACAGGTGGTAACTATGGCTACACCTTC. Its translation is CASSLRTGGNYGYTF.

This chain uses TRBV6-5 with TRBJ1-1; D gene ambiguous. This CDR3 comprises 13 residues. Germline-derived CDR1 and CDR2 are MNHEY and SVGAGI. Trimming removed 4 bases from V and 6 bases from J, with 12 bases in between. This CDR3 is CASSSPGRPEAFF. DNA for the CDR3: TGTGCCAGCAGTTCTCCCGGCAGGCCTGAAGCTTTCTTT.

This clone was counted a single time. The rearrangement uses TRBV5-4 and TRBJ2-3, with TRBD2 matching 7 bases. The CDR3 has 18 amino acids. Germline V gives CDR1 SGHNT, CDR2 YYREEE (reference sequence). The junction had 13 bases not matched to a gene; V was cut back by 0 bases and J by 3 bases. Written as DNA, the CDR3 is TGTGCCAGCAGCTTGGTAGCGGGCCTAGTGGGGCCAACAGATACGCAGTATTTT. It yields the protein CASSLVAGLVGPTDTQYF.

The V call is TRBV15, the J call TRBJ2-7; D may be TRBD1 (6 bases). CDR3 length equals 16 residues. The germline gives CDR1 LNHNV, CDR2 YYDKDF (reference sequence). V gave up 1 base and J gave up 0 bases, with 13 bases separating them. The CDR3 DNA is TGTGCCACCAGCAGAGCCCGACAGGTTTCCTCCTACGAGCAGTACTTC. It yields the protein CATSRARQVSSYEQYF.

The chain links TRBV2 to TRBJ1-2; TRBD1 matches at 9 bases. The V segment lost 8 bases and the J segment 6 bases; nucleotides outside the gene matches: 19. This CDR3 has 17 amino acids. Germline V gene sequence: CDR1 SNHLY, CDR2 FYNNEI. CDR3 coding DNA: TGTGCCAGCGGTAGGGTACCACCCGGGACAGGGTTGGATGGCTACACCTTC. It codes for CASGRVPPGTGLDGYTF.